This T cell receptor beta chain comes out of a study of beta chain features in type 1 diabetes (dated by TCRdb to about 2018). Background for the entire study: Mean age, gender distribution, total cell number and subset yield did not differ between patients and healthy donors. A total of 85 million to 140 million sorted cells were examined across all samples, and the number of cells per subset was strongly correlated with RNA yield. In the study, TCRB repertoires of sorted circulating CD4+ T cell subsets from recently diagnosed type 1 diabetes patients were compared with those of matched healthy donors. Naive and central memory subsets were obtained from all 30 or so donors, but regulatory and stem cell-like memory subsets were isolated from only 8 patients and roughly eight healthy donors.

The entire amount of isolated RNA was reverse transcribed using the High Capacity cDNA Reverse Transcription Kit, so the sequenced TCRB transcripts were expressed ones. Naive, central memory and regulatory T cell samples underwent deep immunoSEQ sequencing, averaging about 3.3 million total reads per sample. After sorted cells were lysed in RLT buffer, RNA was extracted with DNase-treated RNeasy Micro or Mini kits, with the choice depending on cell number. To prevent cross-contamination, each cell subset was processed individually, whereas patient and healthy donor samples were processed jointly. The immunoSEQ multiplex PCR was used to amplify TCRB sequences from cDNA, yielding 87-bp fragments that span the CDR3 region. The amplicons were sequenced using the Illumina HiSeq platform. Processing in the source paper ran as follows. Synthetic template baselines were used to correct PCR bias computationally, reads within Hamming distance 2 were collapsed together, and singletons that could not be merged were discarded. Reads were aligned against IMGT so that V, D and J genes, CDR3 length and insertions or deletions at six rearrangement sites could be assigned. Clonotype counts were normalized to sorted cell number within each subset before computing true diversity and Gini coefficients with the tcR R package. Repertoire sharing was quantified using the overlap coefficient calculated on TCRB nucleotide sequences. As a proxy for the pre-selection repertoire, out-of-frame TCRB sequences from naive cells were analyzed. In its TCRdb copy, this immuneACCESS table keeps in-frame sequences only and misses some clones. Where compared with another copy, unresolved V genes explain less than half of these, and the others have no known cause. Clone size and the V and J calls come from that table; the DNA yielded D and trimming. In this sample the table shows 970,000 or so clones, roughly 15% of which occur a single time. The top ten clones comprise 0.02% to 0.025% of the sample.

What the research found in general, with its limitations: At VDJ recombination sites, type 1 diabetes patients had fewer insertions and more deleted nucleotides, which implies abnormalities in thymic rearrangement. PCR might favor shorter templates, but patient and control samples were amplified and corrected together, so any skew would affect both groups equally. Naive, central memory and regulatory TCRB repertoires appeared more similar among patients than among healthy donors. Because cDNA was sequenced instead of genomic DNA, highly expressing activated cells could be over-represented, though the groups showed no difference in activation or CD3 levels. A moderate but significant shortening of TCRB CDR3 length was observed in type 1 diabetes patients in all four CD4+ subsets. Because the HLA sub-analyses included only small numbers of individuals, any influence of HLA type on TCRB rearrangement was left unresolved.

Turning to this clone: This clone's antigen is unknown. Base qualities are missing; no much larger clone stands one base away.

Trimming accounts for 2 bases at V and 2 bases at J, while the number of junction bases matched to no gene is 15. CDR1 SGHNT and CDR2 YYREEE were looked up in the germline V gene (reference sequence). From the cysteine up to the phenylalanine, the CDR3 has a length of 18 residues. CDR3 DNA is the only sequence kept; it has 54 bases, read in frame from the first base. Each donor gave one peripheral blood draw, around 0.12 L on average, collected into heparinised tubes. Using a panel that included CD45RO, CCR7, CD25, CD127, CD95 and CD27, naive, central memory, regulatory and stem cell-like memory CD4+ T cells were sorted on a BD FACSAria II. Every sorted population had a purity above 95%. Right away, PBMCs were isolated by Lymphoprep density gradient centrifugation and were stained directly, with no culture step. To minimize batch effects, samples were stained and sorted in pairs, one healthy donor with one patient per experiment.

This receptor was taken from a woman younger than 30 in good health. The sample comprised naive CD4+ T cells from blood. The cell subset or site label on this specimen signifies: true naive CD4+ T cells. Recombination connected TRBV5-4 to TRBJ2-5, and TRBD2 matches 7 of the central bases. The CDR3 amino acid sequence is: CASSFSWGGVGQQETQYF. The nucleotides read TGTGCCAGCAGCTTCAGTTGGGGGGGAGTTGGTCAACAAGAGACCCAGTACTTC.